Listed here are 17 T cell receptor beta chains from one sample, sequenced in a study of shared clonotypes between healthy human individuals (dated by TCRdb to 2020 to 2021). The library relied on the immunoSEQ multiplex PCR assay. TCRdb took over this immuneACCESS table, retaining in-frame rearrangements with V and J assigned. Such tables are incomplete; in checked studies, under half of the missing clones stem from an unresolved V gene, and the remainder is unexplained. The sample yields about 680,000 clones; around 72% were counted once. 1.5% to 2% of the sample comes from the top ten. What was sequenced was memory CD4+ T cells sorted from blood. Taken with the paper, the label for cell subset or site translates to: CD45RA-negative fraction. The receptors shown here come from a young woman in good health.

The chain employs TRBV6-1 and TRBJ1-5, with D possibly matching TRBD1 (5 bases). V was pared by 0 bases and J by 6 bases, with 15 bases between. CDR3 size: 16 residues. Germline CDR1 reads MNHNS; CDR2 reads SASEGT. The CDR3 region has the DNA TGTGCCAGCAGTGAAGCGCTAGTCGGGGGAGGTCAGCCCCAGCATTTT. This codes for CASSEALVGGGQPQHF.

The chain has TRBV2 and TRBJ1-3, with a weak D call TRBD1 (6 bases). The CDR3 consists of 15 residues. Trimming took 5 bases from V and 0 from J, leaving 11 bases between them. Germline CDR1 is SNHLY and CDR2 is FYNNEI. As DNA, the CDR3 is TGTGCCAGCAGTTCACAGGGCGACTCTGGAAACACCATATATTTT. Protein: CASSSQGDSGNTIYF.

Concerning this clone itself: The same CDR3 can be traced to other DNA sequences in this sample. The chain has TRBV6-5 and TRBJ1-3; D ambiguous. The CDR3 loop spans 13 amino acids. Trimming cost V 6 bases and J 0 bases, with 6 bases left between them. CDR1 MNHEY and CDR2 SVGAGI come from the germline V gene. For the CDR3, the DNA is TGTGCCAGCAGGTTAAGCTCTGGAAACACCATATATTTT. This codes for CASRLSSGNTIYF.

V is TRBV7-2 and J is TRBJ1-1; the D gene is possibly TRBD1 (5 bases). Germline CDR1 and CDR2: SGHTA and FQGNSA. V lost 1 base, J lost 1 base, and 10 bases lay in between. The CDR3 is 15 amino acids. CDR3 region: CASSLGGAANTEAFF. The CDR3 bases are TGTGCCAGCAGCTTAGGAGGGGCAGCGAACACTGAAGCTTTCTTT. Full variable domain (outside the CDR3, taken from reference TRBV7-2 and TRBJ1-1): GAGVSQSPSNKVTEKGKDVELRCDPISGHTALYWYRQSLGQGLEFLIYFQGNSAPDKSGLPSDRFSAERTGGSVSTLTIQRTQQEDSAVYLCASSLGGAANTEAFFGQGTRLTVV.

V is TRBV6-5 and J is TRBJ2-7, with TRBD1 matching 9 bases. Germline-derived CDR1 and CDR2 are MNHEY and SVGAGI. Trimming cost V 4 bases and J 3 bases; bases outside gene matches: 7. The CDR3 is 15 residues long. The CDR3 is CASSSIGTGRYEQYF. The CDR3 region has the DNA TGTGCCAGCAGTTCCATAGGGACAGGGCGCTACGAGCAGTACTTC.

This clone was detected only a few times. The chain carries TRBV5-1 and TRBJ1-2; tentatively, D is TRBD1 (5 bases). The CDR3 is 12 residues long. CDR1 is SGHRS, CDR2 YFSETQ, per germline. Trimming pared 4 bases from V and 4 bases from J, leaving 8 bases between. The CDR3 region has the DNA TGCGCCAGCAGCACCACAGGCTATGGCTACACCTTC. This encodes CASSTTGYGYTF.

About this clone: At the DNA level, this CDR3 is encoded by other sequences in the same sample as well. The V gene is TRBV2, the J gene TRBJ1-5; D may be TRBD1 (6 bases). V was shortened by 9 bases and J by 4 bases, with 13 bases between the two germline ends. The CDR3 has 13 residues. The germline CDR1 and CDR2 sequences are SNHLY and FYNNEI. CDR3 protein: CASTGTRNQPQHF. The CDR3 coding sequence is TGTGCCAGTACCGGGACAAGGAATCAGCCCCAGCATTTT.

The sample holds many counts of this clone. Distinct nucleotide sequences in the sample also encode this CDR3. V is TRBV10-1 and J is TRBJ2-7; D gene uncertain. Per the germline V gene, CDR1 is WNHNN and CDR2 is SYGVQD (reference sequence). The CDR3 consists of 13 residues. Trimming left V 3 bases short and J 3 bases short, with 9 bases between. Written as DNA, the CDR3 is TGCGCCAGCAGTGAATCCCCCGGCTACGAGCAGTACTTC. It translates to CASSESPGYEQYF.

V gene TRBV4-2 combines with J gene TRBJ1-1, with 7 nucleotides matching TRBD1. Per germline, CDR1 LGHNA and CDR2 YNFKEQ. The CDR3 has 14 residues. The V gene end was trimmed by 6 bases and the J gene end by 4 bases; junction bases not matched to a gene: 8. The CDR3 DNA reads TGTGCCAGCAGGGTCCGGGACAGAGGCACTGAAGCTTTCTTT. This codes for CASRVRDRGTEAFF.

This chain joins TRBV28 and TRBJ1-4, with no clear D. Per germline, CDR1 MDHEN and CDR2 SYDVKM. V gave up 1 base and J gave up 2 bases, with 8 bases separating them. The CDR3 spans 15 residues. The CDR3 region is CASSLYGVTNEKLFF. Written as DNA, the CDR3 is TGTGCCAGCAGTTTATATGGGGTGACTAATGAAAAACTGTTTTTT.

This rearrangement joins TRBV6-6 to TRBJ2-7; 7 bases match TRBD1. The length of the CDR3 is 13 residues. The V gene end was trimmed by 5 bases and the J gene end by 2 bases; junction bases not matched to a gene: 3. The germline gives CDR1 MNHNY, CDR2 SVGAGI (reference sequence). The CDR3 spells CASSPGTAYEQYF. As DNA, the CDR3 is TGTGCCAGCAGTCCCGGGACAGCCTACGAGCAGTACTTC.

The V call is TRBV6-1, the J call TRBJ1-2; D remains unclear. The CDR3 runs to 12 residues. Trimming removed 5 bases from V and 1 base from J, with 5 bases in between. The V gene's germline CDR1 is MNHNS and CDR2 SASEGT. CDR3 coding DNA: TGTGCCAGCAGTCCCTTTAACTATGGCTACACCTTC. Protein sequence: CASSPFNYGYTF.

The CDR3, as DNA: TGTGCCTGGAGCCCGGGACAGGGGTTCACTGAAGCTTTCTTT. Its translation: CAWSPGQGFTEAFF. The chain couples TRBV30 to TRBJ1-1; 10 bases line up with TRBD1. Germline values: CDR1 GTSNPN, CDR2 SVGIG (reference sequence). V shed 3 bases, J shed 4 bases, and the junction held 5 bases outside the gene matches. CDR3 size: 14 residues.

The rearrangement uses TRBV2 and TRBJ1-1; perhaps TRBD1 as D (5 bases). The CDR3 length is 15 residues. Germline CDR1 and CDR2: SNHLY and FYNNEI. Trimming removed 3 bases from V and 1 base from J, with 12 bases in between. CDR3 protein: CASSDPGTANTEAFF. The CDR3 DNA reads as TGTGCCAGCAGTGATCCTGGGACGGCGAACACTGAAGCTTTCTTT.

V is TRBV5-1 and J is TRBJ1-1, with TRBD1 matching over 7 bases. J lost 4 bases, V lost 5 bases, and 11 bases had no gene match. The germline gives CDR1 SGHRS, CDR2 YFSETQ. The CDR3 has 15 amino acids. CDR3: CASRLTGAQGTEAFF. CDR3 bases: TGCGCCAGCAGGCTTACAGGGGCCCAGGGCACTGAAGCTTTCTTT.

This clone occurred a few times. The J gene is TRBJ1-2, the V gene TRBV7-9; 9 nucleotides agree with TRBD1. The germline V gene has CDR1 SEHNR and CDR2 FQNEAQ (reference sequence). V gave up 5 bases and J gave up 7 bases; unmatched junction bases: 8. This CDR3 comprises 14 residues. CDR3 in DNA: TGTGCCAGCAGCCAGGACAGGGGATTGGGTGGCTACACCTTC. Residues: CASSQDRGLGGYTF.

V and J are TRBV4-2 and TRBJ2-3, with D maybe TRBD2 (6 bases). Germline CDR1 LGHNA, CDR2 YNFKEQ. The CDR3 consists of 12 residues. Trimming cost V 5 bases and J 5 bases, with 8 bases left between them. The CDR3 sequence is CASSLGGDTQYF. The CDR3 nucleotides are TGTGCCAGCAGCTTGGGGGGAGATACGCAGTATTTT.